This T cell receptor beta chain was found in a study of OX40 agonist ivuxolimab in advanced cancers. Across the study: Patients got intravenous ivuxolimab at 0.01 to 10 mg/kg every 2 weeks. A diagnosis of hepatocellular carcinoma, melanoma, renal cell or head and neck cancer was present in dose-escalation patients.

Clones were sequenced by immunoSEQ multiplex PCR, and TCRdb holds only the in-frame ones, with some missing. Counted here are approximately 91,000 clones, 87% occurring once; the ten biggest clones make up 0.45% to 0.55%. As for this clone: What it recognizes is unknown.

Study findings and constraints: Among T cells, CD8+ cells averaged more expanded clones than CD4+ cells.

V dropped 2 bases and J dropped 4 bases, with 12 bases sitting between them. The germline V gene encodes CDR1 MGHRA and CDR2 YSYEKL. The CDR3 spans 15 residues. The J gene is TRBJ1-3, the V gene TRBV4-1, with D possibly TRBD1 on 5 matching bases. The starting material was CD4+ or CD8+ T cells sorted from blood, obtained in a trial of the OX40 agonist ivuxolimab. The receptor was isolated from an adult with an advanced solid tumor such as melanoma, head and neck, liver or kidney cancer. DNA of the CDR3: TGCGCCAGCAGCCAACCCGACGGGGGAGGAAACACCATATATTTT. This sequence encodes CASSQPDGGGNTIYF.